Listed below are T cell receptor beta chains from one sample, sequenced in a study of CD8 T cells in Susac syndrome. Each CDR3 protein gets one entry after TCRdb re-called the immunoSEQ multiplex PCR reads with MiXCR. The sample consists of about 200,000 distinct CDR3 sequences, about 95% of them appearing once. Sequencing was done on a sample of CD4+ T cells from PBMCs. The receptors derive from a human donor in good health. CDR3s include the opening cysteine and the closing phenylalanine or tryptophan. The D gene is left open where the match is weak. A row's size may be missing; if present it is once, few, many or a size class.

v_call: TRBV2; clone_size: -; j_call: TRBJ2-5; d_call: -; cdr3_nt: TGTGCCAGCAGTGATGCCTCAGGGGGGGAGACCCAGTACTTC; cdr3_aa: CASSDASGGETQYF
v_call: TRBV7-6; clone_size: -; j_call: TRBJ1-6; d_call: TRBD1; cdr3_nt: TGTGCCAGCAGACGGACAGGGGGCAACAATAATTCACCCCTCCACTTT; cdr3_aa: CASRRTGGNNNSPLHF
v_call: TRBV28; clone_size: -; j_call: TRBJ2-1; d_call: -; cdr3_nt: TGTGCCAGCAGTTTATCCCCTAGTGAGCAGTTCTTC; cdr3_aa: CASSLSPSEQFF
v_call: TRBV5-6; clone_size: -; j_call: TRBJ2-3; d_call: -; cdr3_nt: TGTGCCAGCAGCTTCTCTAGCACAGATACGCAGTATTTT; cdr3_aa: CASSFSSTDTQYF
v_call: TRBV6-5; clone_size: -; j_call: TRBJ1-1; d_call: -; cdr3_nt: TGTGCCAGCAGCGGACAGCTCATGAACACTGAAGCTTTCTTT; cdr3_aa: CASSGQLMNTEAFF
v_call: TRBV6-1; clone_size: -; j_call: TRBJ1-6; d_call: TRBD1; cdr3_nt: TGTGCCAGCAGTGCCTTACGGGGACAGGGGGATTCACCCCTCCACTTT; cdr3_aa: CASSALRGQGDSPLHF
v_call: TRBV27; clone_size: -; j_call: TRBJ1-2; d_call: TRBD1; cdr3_nt: TGTGCCAGCAGCGTAAGGTGGGACAGCTATGGCTACACCTTC; cdr3_aa: CASSVRWDSYGYTF
v_call: TRBV30; clone_size: -; j_call: TRBJ2-1; d_call: TRBD1; cdr3_nt: TGTGCCTGGAGTCTCAACAGGGGGCAGTTCTTC; cdr3_aa: CAWSLNRGQFF
v_call: TRBV20-1; clone_size: -; j_call: TRBJ1-5; d_call: -; cdr3_nt: TGCAGTGCTAGAGTTCAGGGGCTTGGTCAGCCCCAGCATTTT; cdr3_aa: CSARVQGLGQPQHF
v_call: TRBV9; clone_size: -; j_call: TRBJ1-6; d_call: -; cdr3_nt: TGTGCCAGCAGCGGAACCCCAATGTGGGGGGGAAATTCACCCCTCCACTTT; cdr3_aa: CASSGTPMWGGNSPLHF
v_call: TRBV20-1; clone_size: -; j_call: TRBJ2-3; d_call: TRBD2; cdr3_nt: TGCAGTGCTATTAGCGGGGACAGCACAGATACGCAGTATTTT; cdr3_aa: CSAISGDSTDTQYF
v_call: TRBV29-1; clone_size: -; j_call: TRBJ2-6; d_call: -; cdr3_nt: TGCAGCGTTGTACCACCTAACTCTGGGGCCAACGTCCTGACTTTC; cdr3_aa: CSVVPPNSGANVLTF
v_call: TRBV7-9; clone_size: -; j_call: TRBJ2-7; d_call: -; cdr3_nt: TGTGCCAGCGTTGACAGCTTGGCCTACGAGCAGTACTTC; cdr3_aa: CASVDSLAYEQYF
v_call: TRBV7-9; clone_size: -; j_call: TRBJ2-7; d_call: TRBD1; cdr3_nt: TGTGCCAGCAGCAAAACCGGGACAGGCGAGCAGTACTTC; cdr3_aa: CASSKTGTGEQYF
v_call: TRBV5-6; clone_size: -; j_call: TRBJ2-5; d_call: -; cdr3_nt: TGTGCCAGCAGCGTGGCGGCACAAACCCAGTACTTC; cdr3_aa: CASSVAAQTQYF
v_call: TRBV7-2; clone_size: once; j_call: TRBJ2-1; d_call: TRBD2; cdr3_nt: TGTGCCAGCAGCTTAGATTCGGCGGGGGGCCTCGCCGAGCAGTTCTTC; cdr3_aa: CASSLDSAGGLAEQFF
v_call: TRBV7-2; clone_size: -; j_call: TRBJ2-1; d_call: TRBD2; cdr3_nt: TGTGCCAGCAGCCCCCTGGGGGGAGGGGATGAGCAGTTCTTC; cdr3_aa: CASSPLGGGDEQFF
v_call: TRBV6-2/TRBV6-3; clone_size: once; j_call: TRBJ2-3; d_call: TRBD2; cdr3_nt: TGTGCCAGCAGCCCCGCGGACGTCGGGGGGACAGATACGCAGTATTTT; cdr3_aa: CASSPADVGGTDTQYF
v_call: TRBV29-1; clone_size: -; j_call: TRBJ2-3; d_call: -; cdr3_nt: TGCAGCGTTGCCGTAATGATCACAGATACGCAGTATTTT; cdr3_aa: CSVAVMITDTQYF
v_call: TRBV29-1; clone_size: -; j_call: TRBJ2-2; d_call: -; cdr3_nt: TGCAGCGTTGGGATTCTGGCCGGGGAGCTGTTTTTT; cdr3_aa: CSVGILAGELFF
v_call: TRBV5-1; clone_size: -; j_call: TRBJ2-2; d_call: -; cdr3_nt: TGCGCCAGCAGCCCAGGGAGATCAGGCCCCGGGGAGCTGTTTTTT; cdr3_aa: CASSPGRSGPGELFF
v_call: TRBV12-5; clone_size: -; j_call: TRBJ1-2; d_call: -; cdr3_nt: TGTGCTAGTATTCAGGGGCCGCTCTATGGCTACACCTTC; cdr3_aa: CASIQGPLYGYTF
v_call: TRBV15; clone_size: -; j_call: TRBJ2-3; d_call: TRBD1; cdr3_nt: TGTGCCACCTCCCGGGACAGGATCCCAGATACGCAGTATTTT; cdr3_aa: CATSRDRIPDTQYF
v_call: TRBV3-1; clone_size: -; j_call: TRBJ1-2; d_call: -; cdr3_nt: TGTGCCAGCAGCCAAGAAGGGCCTTATGGCTACACCTTC; cdr3_aa: CASSQEGPYGYTF
v_call: TRBV30; clone_size: -; j_call: TRBJ1-2; d_call: -; cdr3_nt: TGTGCCTGGACCGGGACCGGGGCGCCCGGCTACACCTTC; cdr3_aa: CAWTGTGAPGYTF
v_call: TRBV18; clone_size: few; j_call: TRBJ2-3; d_call: -; cdr3_nt: TGTGCCAGCTCACCTTCGGCAGATACGCAGTATTTT; cdr3_aa: CASSPSADTQYF
v_call: TRBV9; clone_size: once; j_call: TRBJ2-5; d_call: TRBD1; cdr3_nt: TGTGCCAGCAGCGGGGGAACGGGACAGGGCCAAGAGACCCAGTACTTC; cdr3_aa: CASSGGTGQGQETQYF
v_call: TRBV9; clone_size: -; j_call: TRBJ2-5; d_call: -; cdr3_nt: TGTGCCAGCAGTGTACAGGGTCAAGAGACCCAGTACTTC; cdr3_aa: CASSVQGQETQYF
v_call: TRBV27; clone_size: -; j_call: TRBJ2-2; d_call: TRBD2; cdr3_nt: TGTGCCAGCAGTTGGACTAGCGGGAACACCGGGGAGCTGTTTTTT; cdr3_aa: CASSWTSGNTGELFF
v_call: TRBV9; clone_size: -; j_call: TRBJ2-1; d_call: -; cdr3_nt: TGTGCCAGCAGCGGAACCGTGGGAGGCTACAATGAGCAGTTCTTC; cdr3_aa: CASSGTVGGYNEQFF
v_call: TRBV4-2; clone_size: -; j_call: TRBJ1-2; d_call: TRBD1; cdr3_nt: TGTGCCAGCAGCCAAGGGGGGGACAGGGGCTATGGCTACACCTTC; cdr3_aa: CASSQGGDRGYGYTF
v_call: TRBV20-1; clone_size: -; j_call: TRBJ2-6; d_call: -; cdr3_nt: TGCAGTGCTAGAGATCGTAGACTGAACTCTGGGGCCAACGTCCTGACTTTC; cdr3_aa: CSARDRRLNSGANVLTF
v_call: TRBV20-1; clone_size: -; j_call: TRBJ2-5; d_call: TRBD2; cdr3_nt: TGCAGTGCTAGTCCCCCGGGACTACTCAGAGAGACCCAGTACTTC; cdr3_aa: CSASPPGLLRETQYF
v_call: TRBV29-1; clone_size: -; j_call: TRBJ2-1; d_call: TRBD1; cdr3_nt: TGCAGCGTGGCTAAAACAGGGGCCCGAAATGAGCAGTTCTTC; cdr3_aa: CSVAKTGARNEQFF
v_call: TRBV6-2/TRBV6-3; clone_size: -; j_call: TRBJ1-5; d_call: -; cdr3_nt: TGTGCCAGCAGTTACTCGAGAAATCAGCCCCAGCATTTT; cdr3_aa: CASSYSRNQPQHF
v_call: TRBV12-3/TRBV12-4; clone_size: -; j_call: TRBJ2-7; d_call: TRBD2; cdr3_nt: TGTGCCAGCAGTTTTGGGACTAGCTCCTACGAGCAGTACTTC; cdr3_aa: CASSFGTSSYEQYF
v_call: TRBV6-5; clone_size: -; j_call: TRBJ2-4; d_call: -; cdr3_nt: TGTGCCAGCAGTTACTCGAATGCGGCGAACATTCAGTACTTC; cdr3_aa: CASSYSNAANIQYF
v_call: TRBV12-3/TRBV12-4; clone_size: once; j_call: TRBJ1-6; d_call: -; cdr3_nt: TGTGCCAGCAGTGCCCGACCAGGGACACCCCTCCACTTT; cdr3_aa: CASSARPGTPLHF
v_call: TRBV4-1; clone_size: -; j_call: TRBJ1-6; d_call: TRBD1; cdr3_nt: TGCGCCAGCAGCCAAGATAAGGGGGCTAATAATTCACCCCTCCACTTT; cdr3_aa: CASSQDKGANNSPLHF
v_call: TRBV5-1; clone_size: once; j_call: TRBJ1-6; d_call: -; cdr3_nt: TGCGCCAGCAGGTGGGAACCGAGGTCACCCCTCCACTTT; cdr3_aa: CASRWEPRSPLHF
v_call: TRBV9; clone_size: -; j_call: TRBJ2-3; d_call: -; cdr3_nt: TGTGCCAGCAGCGTAGGACCCTCGGGAGATACGCAGTATTTT; cdr3_aa: CASSVGPSGDTQYF
v_call: TRBV3-1; clone_size: -; j_call: TRBJ1-2; d_call: TRBD1; cdr3_nt: TGTGCCAGCAGCCAACCCGGGACAGGGGAAGTAGGTGGCTACACCTTC; cdr3_aa: CASSQPGTGEVGGYTF